Listed here are 15 T cell receptor beta chains from one sample, sequenced in a study of human T cells and chemical hapten exposure. TCRdb used MiXCR to reprocess the RACE reads, holding one entry per CDR3 protein. Of 100,000 or so distinct CDR3 sequences detected, about 11% appear once; the ten largest clones hold 2.2%. Time point specified: patch test 2, 6 weeks after DPC sensitization. Treatment specified: therapeutic diphenylcyclopropenone sensitization with weekly scalp DPC. Specimen: whole blood, collected in connection with sensitization to the hapten diphenylcyclopropenone (DPC). These receptors were collected from a man aged 40-50 years with alopecia areata. Some clones in this sample may be carry-over from other donors' samples.

This clonotype was observed at least ten times. The chain recombines TRBV20-1 with TRBJ1-1; 8 bases are shared with TRBD1. This CDR3 has 14 residues. Germline CDR1 DFQATT, CDR2 SNEGSKA (reference sequence). With 3 bases clipped from V and 2 bases from J, the junction kept 5 bases outside the gene matches. As DNA, the CDR3 is TGCAGTGCTAGGGTACAGGGGGACAACACTGAAGCTTTCTTT. Protein: CSARVQGDNTEAFF.

In this sample, this clonotype turned up a few times. The rearrangement joins TRBV5-6 to TRBJ2-7, with 9 bases lining up with TRBD1. Germline trimming cut 2 bases from V and 6 bases from J; bases unmatched to any gene: 6. CDR1 SGHDT and CDR2 YYEEEE come from the germline V gene. This CDR3 region has 14 residues. Here the CDR3 reads CASSFPGQGSEQYF. In DNA form, the CDR3 reads TGTGCCAGCAGCTTTCCGGGACAGGGAAGCGAGCAGTACTTC.

This clonotype occurred a few times. The V gene is TRBV7-9, the J gene TRBJ2-3, with D perhaps matching TRBD2 (6 bases). CDR3 length: 17 amino acids. Looked up from germline, CDR1 is SEHNR and CDR2 is FQNEAQ (reference sequence). V lost 7 bases and J 2 bases, leaving 22 bases between the germline ends. The CDR3 bases are TGTGCCAGCATCCTCCTGGGTAAAGCGGGCTACACAGATACGCAGTATTTT. Translation: CASILLGKAGYTDTQYF.

This clonotype was observed a single time. At one boundary the junction diverges from the germline segment, which might be a read error. In nucleotides, the CDR3 is TGTGCCAGCAGTTTTTGGGAACCGAGACACCGATACGCGCAGTACTTC. Protein: CASSFWEPRHRYAQYF. The V and J genes are TRBV28 and TRBJ2-7; D gene ambiguous. CDR3 length equals 16 residues. From germline, CDR1 is MDHEN and CDR2 SYDVKM.

This clonotype was recorded many times. The V gene is TRBV4-2, the J gene TRBJ1-3; the D gene is possibly TRBD1 (6 bases). This CDR3 is built from 19 residues. The germline V gene encodes CDR1 LGHNA and CDR2 YNFKEQ. The V end lost 2 bases, the J end lost 2 bases, and 22 bases lay between the germline ends. The chain's CDR3 is CASSQKIDRSGGAGNTIYF. The CDR3 DNA sequence: TGTGCCAGCAGCCAAAAAATAGACCGGTCCGGGGGCGCTGGAAACACCATATATTTT.

The chain joins TRBV3-1 to TRBJ2-5, with 7 bases aligning to TRBD2. There are 13 residues in the CDR3. J gave up 3 bases and V 4 bases, and 2 bases lay outside the gene matches. Germline CDR1 is LGHDT and CDR2 is YNNKEL (reference sequence). Written as DNA, the CDR3 is TGTGCCAGCAGCCTTCTAGCGGAAGAGACCCAGTACTTC. Its translation: CASSLLAEETQYF.

The chain joins TRBV29-1 to TRBJ2-3; 10 nucleotides agree with TRBD1. The germline V gene has CDR1 SQVTM and CDR2 ANQGSEA. The CDR3 extends over 14 amino acids. V was clipped by 5 bases and J by 8 bases; unmatched bases: 10. The CDR3 region has the DNA TGCAGCGTTCTCTGGGGACAGGGGCGCGGTACGCAGTATTTT. Translated: CSVLWGQGRGTQYF.

The chain links TRBV9 to TRBJ1-2, with TRBD1 as a possible D gene (5 bases). Germline V gene sequence: CDR1 SGDLS, CDR2 YYNGEE. V lost 0 bases to trimming and J lost 4 bases, with 10 bases between them. This CDR3 is 14 amino acids long. Written as DNA, the CDR3 is TGTGCCAGCAGCGTAGCTCAGGGAGCCTATGGCTACACCTTC. Its translation: CASSVAQGAYGYTF.

This clonotype was counted at least ten times. V usage is TRBV6-6 and J usage is TRBJ2-3; D perhaps matches TRBD2 (6 bases). CDR1 is MNHNY and CDR2 is SVGAGI in the germline V gene (reference sequence). V shed 6 bases and J shed 5 bases, with 9 bases lying between them. CDR3 length: 12 residues. The CDR3 nucleotides are TGTGCCAGCAGGCTTAGCGGAGATACGCAGTATTTT. Encoded protein: CASRLSGDTQYF.

The chain uses TRBV7-8 and TRBJ2-1; D gene unclear. CDR1 is SGHVS and CDR2 is FQNEAQ in the germline V gene. CDR3 length: 14 residues. Trimming cost V 5 bases and J 6 bases, with 14 bases left between them. CDR3 amino acids: CASSRGSPGNEQFF. The CDR3 DNA reads as TGTGCCAGCAGCCGAGGATCCCCTGGCAATGAGCAGTTCTTC.

This rearrangement joins TRBV18 to TRBJ2-6, with D possibly TRBD2 on 6 matching bases. The CDR3 length is 15 residues. Germline V gene sequence: CDR1 KGHSH, CDR2 LQKENI. Deletions cut 6 bases from V and 4 bases from J, with 13 bases between. CDR3 sequence: CASSPGEAGANVLTF. CDR3 nucleotide sequence: TGTGCCAGCTCCCCGGGAGAAGCGGGGGCCAACGTCCTGACTTTC. The full variable domain, in which reference TRBV18 and TRBJ2-6 provide the parts outside the CDR3, is NAGVMQNPRHLVRRRGQEARLRCSPMKGHSHVYWYRQLPEEGLKFMVYLQKENIIDESGMPKERFSAEFPKEGPSILRIQQVVRGDSAAYFCASSPGEAGANVLTFGAGSRLTVL.

The genes are TRBV27 and TRBJ2-1, with D perhaps matching TRBD1 (6 bases). Trimming cost V 6 bases and J 0 bases, with 15 bases left between them. The CDR3 contains 16 residues. In germline, CDR1 is MNHEY, CDR2 SMNVEV (reference sequence). The CDR3 reads CASRPITGSSYNEQFF. The DNA for the CDR3 is TGTGCCAGCAGACCGATTACAGGGAGCTCCTACAATGAGCAGTTCTTC.

The chain recombines TRBV29-1 with TRBJ1-4, with D uncertain. This CDR3 region has 15 residues. Trimming cost V 0 bases and J 5 bases, with 13 bases left between them. Germline lookup yields CDR1 SQVTM and CDR2 ANQGSEA. The CDR3 DNA reads TGCAGCGTTGAAGAACGAGCCCCTCTAAATGAAAAACTGTTTTTT. Protein: CSVEERAPLNEKLFF.

This clonotype was found many times. The chain has TRBV7-9 and TRBJ1-2; D might be TRBD1 (6 bases). V was trimmed by 2 bases and J by 8 bases, leaving 15 bases between them. The germline gives CDR1 SEHNR, CDR2 FQNEAQ (reference sequence). The CDR3 spans 14 residues. The CDR3 here is CASSLSRGAGGYTF. Written as DNA, the CDR3 is TGTGCCAGCAGCTTATCTCGGGGGGCGGGAGGCTACACCTTC.

Only a few counts were recorded for this clonotype. The chain links TRBV9 to TRBJ2-1; no firm D call. The CDR3 has 14 amino acids. Germline values: CDR1 SGDLS, CDR2 YYNGEE. V lost 1 base to trimming and J lost 6 bases, with 11 bases between them. CDR3 DNA: TGTGCCAGCAGCGTAATAGAATGGGGCAATGAGCAGTTCTTC. This codes for CASSVIEWGNEQFF.